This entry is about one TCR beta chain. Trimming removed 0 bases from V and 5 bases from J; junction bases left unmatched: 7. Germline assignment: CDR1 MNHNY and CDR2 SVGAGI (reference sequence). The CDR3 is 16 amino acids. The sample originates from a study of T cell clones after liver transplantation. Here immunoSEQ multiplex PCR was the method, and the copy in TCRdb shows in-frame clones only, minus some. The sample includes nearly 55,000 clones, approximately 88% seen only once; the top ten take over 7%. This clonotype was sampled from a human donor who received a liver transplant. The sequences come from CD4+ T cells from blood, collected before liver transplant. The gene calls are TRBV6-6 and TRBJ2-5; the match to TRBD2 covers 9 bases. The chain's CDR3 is CASSYSIAGVGETQYF. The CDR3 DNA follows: TGTGCCAGCAGTTACTCGATAGCGGGAGTGGGGGAGACCCAGTACTTC.